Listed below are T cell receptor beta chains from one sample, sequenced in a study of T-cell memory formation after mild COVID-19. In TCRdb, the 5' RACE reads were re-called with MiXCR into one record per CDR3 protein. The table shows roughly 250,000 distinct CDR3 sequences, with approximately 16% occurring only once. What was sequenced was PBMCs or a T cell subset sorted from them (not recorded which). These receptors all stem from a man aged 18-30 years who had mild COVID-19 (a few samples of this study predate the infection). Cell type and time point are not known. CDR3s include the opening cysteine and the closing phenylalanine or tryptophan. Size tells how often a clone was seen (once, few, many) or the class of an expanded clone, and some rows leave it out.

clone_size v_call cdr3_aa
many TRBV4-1 CASSRRDTEAFF
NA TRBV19 CASSIGALSYEQYF
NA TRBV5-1 CASREETDTQYF
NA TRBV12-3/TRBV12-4 CASSFAGNGQPQHF
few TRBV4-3 CASSQEYGFVSTTEAFF
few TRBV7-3 CASSLGPGAYGYTF
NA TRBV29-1 CSVEADSVAQYF
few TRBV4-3 CASSLGPNTDTQYF
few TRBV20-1 CSAAPGANYGYTF
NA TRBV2 CASSDHRVYGYTF
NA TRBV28 CASGNQPQHF
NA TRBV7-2 CASSLAPGWNEQFF
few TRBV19 CASSIPGNYGYTF
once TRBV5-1 CASSTGTGNEQFF
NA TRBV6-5 CASSNADQPQHF
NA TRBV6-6 CASSYGPGGNQETQYF
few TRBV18 CASSPQDQSTDTQYF
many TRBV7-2 CASSRSGTRDSYEQYF
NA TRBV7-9 CASSHSSGGYNEQFF
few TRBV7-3 CASRTSGQTYNEQFF
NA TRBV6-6 CASSYWDSNQPQHF
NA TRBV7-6 CASSLDRGSGANVLTF
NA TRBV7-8 CASSNRDRGYTF
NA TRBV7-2 CASSPDRGEVYEQYF
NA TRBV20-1 CSASTVGTSGGGPSDTQYF
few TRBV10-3 CAIGGTGAFQETQYF
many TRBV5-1 CASNGGSSYNEQFF